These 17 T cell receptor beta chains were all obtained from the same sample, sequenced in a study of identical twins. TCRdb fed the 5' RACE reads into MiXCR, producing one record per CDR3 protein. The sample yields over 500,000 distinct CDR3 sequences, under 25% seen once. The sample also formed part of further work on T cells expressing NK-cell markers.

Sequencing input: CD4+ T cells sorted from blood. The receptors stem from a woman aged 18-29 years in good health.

The CDR3 sequence: CASSPQAYTEAFF. The CDR3 nucleotides are TGTGCCAGCAGCCCACAGGCCTACACTGAAGCTTTCTTT. The chain recombines TRBV5-5 with TRBJ1-1; weak D call: TRBD1 (5 bases). The CDR3 sequence is 13 residues long. Trimming took 4 bases from V and 3 from J, leaving 10 bases between them. In germline, CDR1 is SGHKS, CDR2 YYEKEE (reference sequence).

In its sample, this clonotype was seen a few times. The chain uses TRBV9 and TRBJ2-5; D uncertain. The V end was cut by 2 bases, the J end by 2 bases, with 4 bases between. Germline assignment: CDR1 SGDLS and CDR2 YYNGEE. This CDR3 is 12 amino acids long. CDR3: CASSVGQETQYF. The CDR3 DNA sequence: TGTGCCAGCAGCGTGGGACAAGAGACCCAGTACTTC.

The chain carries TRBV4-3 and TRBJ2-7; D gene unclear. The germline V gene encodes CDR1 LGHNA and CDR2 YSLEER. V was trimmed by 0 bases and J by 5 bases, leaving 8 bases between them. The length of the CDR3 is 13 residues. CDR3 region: CASSQEGNNEQYF. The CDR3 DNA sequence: TGCGCCAGCAGCCAAGAAGGAAACAACGAGCAGTACTTC.

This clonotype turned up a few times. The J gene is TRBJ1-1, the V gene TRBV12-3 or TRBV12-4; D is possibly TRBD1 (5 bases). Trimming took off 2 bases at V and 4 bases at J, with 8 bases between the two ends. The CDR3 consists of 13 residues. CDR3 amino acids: CASSLHGGTEAFF. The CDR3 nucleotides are TGTGCCAGCAGTTTACACGGGGGCACTGAAGCTTTCTTT.

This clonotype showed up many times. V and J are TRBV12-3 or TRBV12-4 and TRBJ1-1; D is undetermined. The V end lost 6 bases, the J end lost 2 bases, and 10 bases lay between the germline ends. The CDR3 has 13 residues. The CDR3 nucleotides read TGTGCCAGCAGCCGGCAGGAAAACACTGAAGCTTTCTTT. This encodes CASSRQENTEAFF.

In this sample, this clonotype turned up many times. Here the CDR3 reads CAIHTDTGGSTEAFF. CDR3 nucleotide sequence: TGTGCCATCCATACGGACACCGGGGGTAGCACTGAAGCTTTCTTT. The chain carries TRBV10-3 and TRBJ1-1; a weak D match, TRBD1 (5 bases). The V gene lost 8 bases and the J gene lost 4 bases, with 20 bases spanning the gap. CDR1 is ENHRY, CDR2 SYGVKD, per germline. This CDR3 has 15 amino acids.

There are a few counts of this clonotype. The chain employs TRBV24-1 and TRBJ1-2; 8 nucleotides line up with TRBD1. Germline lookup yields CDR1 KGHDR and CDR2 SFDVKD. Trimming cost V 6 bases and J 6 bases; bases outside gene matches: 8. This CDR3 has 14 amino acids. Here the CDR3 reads CATSSGGTQNGYTF. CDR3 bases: TGTGCCACCAGTTCAGGGGGCACCCAAAATGGCTACACCTTC.

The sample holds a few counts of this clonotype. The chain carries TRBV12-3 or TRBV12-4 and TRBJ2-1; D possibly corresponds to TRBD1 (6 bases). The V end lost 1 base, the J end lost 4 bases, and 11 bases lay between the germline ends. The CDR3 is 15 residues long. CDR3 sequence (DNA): TGTGCCAGCAGTTTAGTCGGGACATTATACAATGAGCAGTTCTTC. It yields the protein CASSLVGTLYNEQFF.

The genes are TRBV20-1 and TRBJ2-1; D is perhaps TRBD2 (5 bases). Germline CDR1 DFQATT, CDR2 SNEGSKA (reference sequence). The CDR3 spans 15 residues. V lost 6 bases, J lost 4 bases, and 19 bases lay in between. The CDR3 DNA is TGCAGTGCGCCCGGCTTGGACGGGATTTACAATGAGCAGTTCTTC. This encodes CSAPGLDGIYNEQFF.

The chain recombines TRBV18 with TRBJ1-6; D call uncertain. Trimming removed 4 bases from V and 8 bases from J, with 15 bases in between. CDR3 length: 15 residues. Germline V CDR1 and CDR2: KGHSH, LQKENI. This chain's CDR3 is CASSRLRDGDSPLHF. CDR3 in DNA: TGTGCCAGCTCACGGCTAAGGGATGGAGATTCACCCCTCCACTTT. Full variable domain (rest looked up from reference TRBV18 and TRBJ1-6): NAGVMQNPRHLVRRRGQEARLRCSPMKGHSHVYWYRQLPEEGLKFMVYLQKENIIDESGMPKERFSAEFPKEGPSILRIQQVVRGDSAAYFCASSRLRDGDSPLHFGNGTRLTVT.

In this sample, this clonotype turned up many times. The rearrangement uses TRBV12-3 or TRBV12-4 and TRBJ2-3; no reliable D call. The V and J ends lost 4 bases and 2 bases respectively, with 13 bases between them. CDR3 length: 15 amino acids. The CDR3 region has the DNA TGTGCCAGCAGTTCCCGGGTGACGGACACAGATACGCAGTATTTT. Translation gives CASSSRVTDTDTQYF.

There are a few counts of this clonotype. The CDR3, as DNA: TGCAGCGTTCGAGAGTACAATGAGCAGTTCTTC. Amino acid sequence: CSVREYNEQFF. This chain uses TRBV29-1 with TRBJ2-1; D remains unclear. This CDR3 contains 11 residues. V lost 5 bases, J lost 4 bases, and 6 bases lay in between. Germline V gene data show CDR1 as SQVTM and CDR2 as ANQGSEA.

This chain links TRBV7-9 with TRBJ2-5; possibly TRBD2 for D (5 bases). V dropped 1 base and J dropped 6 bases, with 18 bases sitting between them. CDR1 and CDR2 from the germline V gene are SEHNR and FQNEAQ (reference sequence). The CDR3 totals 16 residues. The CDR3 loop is CASSLDSSGRRQTQYF. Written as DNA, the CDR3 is TGTGCCAGCAGCTTAGATTCGAGCGGCAGGCGGCAGACCCAGTACTTC.

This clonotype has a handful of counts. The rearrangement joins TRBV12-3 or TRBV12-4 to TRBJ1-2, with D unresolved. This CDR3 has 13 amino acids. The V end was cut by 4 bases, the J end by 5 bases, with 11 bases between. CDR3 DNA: TGTGCCAGCAGTTGGACGGACGTTTATGGCTACACCTTC. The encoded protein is CASSWTDVYGYTF.

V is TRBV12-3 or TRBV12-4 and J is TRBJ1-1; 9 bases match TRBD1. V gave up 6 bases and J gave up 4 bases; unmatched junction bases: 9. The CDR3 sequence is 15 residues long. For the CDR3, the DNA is TGTGCCAGCAGGCCTCACAGGGGGCCGAGCACTGAAGCTTTCTTT. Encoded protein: CASRPHRGPSTEAFF.

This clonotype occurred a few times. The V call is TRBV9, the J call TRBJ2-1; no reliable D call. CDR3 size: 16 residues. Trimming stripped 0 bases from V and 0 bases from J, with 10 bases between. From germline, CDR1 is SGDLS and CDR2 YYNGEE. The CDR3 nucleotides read TGTGCCAGCAGCGTAGAGACCTTAAGCTCCTACAATGAGCAGTTCTTC. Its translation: CASSVETLSSYNEQFF.

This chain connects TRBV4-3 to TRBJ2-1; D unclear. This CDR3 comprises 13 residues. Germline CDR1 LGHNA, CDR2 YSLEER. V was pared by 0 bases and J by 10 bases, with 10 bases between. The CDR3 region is CASSQDYSPEQFF. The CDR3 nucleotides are TGCGCCAGCAGCCAAGATTATTCACCAGAGCAGTTCTTC.